A selection of T cell receptor beta chains follows, all from one sample in a study of blood T cell repertoires in COVID-19. Using immunoSEQ multiplex PCR, the repertoire was profiled, and TCRdb retains in-frame clones only, with some absent. The data contain around 290,000 clones, around 87% of them singletons. Material: peripheral blood. These receptors originate from a woman aged 50 to 60 who had recovered from COVID-19. Each CDR3 is given with its conserved first and last residue. Each record gives: J gene, clone size, CDR3 length, D gene, V gene, CDR3 protein, CDR3 DNA. A D gene is named only where the DNA matches it firmly. Clone size appears in some rows only: once, few, many, or a class for an expanded clone.

j_call: TRBJ2-2; clone_size: -; cdr3_length: 15; d_call: TRBD2; v_call: TRBV15; cdr3_aa: CATSRGLAEYGELFF; cdr3_nt: TGTGCCACCAGCAGAGGACTAGCTGAATACGGGGAGCTGTTTTTT
j_call: TRBJ2-2; clone_size: -; cdr3_length: 15; d_call: -; v_call: TRBV6-5; cdr3_aa: CASGARTVVPGELFF; cdr3_nt: TGTGCCAGTGGGGCTAGGACAGTAGTACCCGGGGAGCTGTTTTTT
j_call: TRBJ1-5; clone_size: -; cdr3_length: 15; d_call: -; v_call: TRBV3-1/TRBV3-2; cdr3_aa: CASSQDFGGPRPQHF; cdr3_nt: TGTGCCAGCAGCCAAGATTTCGGGGGGCCCCGGCCCCAGCATTTT
j_call: TRBJ2-7; clone_size: -; cdr3_length: 18; d_call: TRBD2; v_call: TRBV7-2; cdr3_aa: CASSLARGLAGGINEQYF; cdr3_nt: TGTGCCAGCAGCTTAGCCCGCGGACTAGCGGGAGGGATCAACGAGCAGTACTTC
j_call: TRBJ1-1; clone_size: -; cdr3_length: 14; d_call: -; v_call: TRBV13; cdr3_aa: CASSLGPGLTEAFF; cdr3_nt: TGTGCCAGCAGCTTAGGCCCTGGGCTGACTGAAGCTTTCTTT
j_call: TRBJ2-7; clone_size: -; cdr3_length: 15; d_call: TRBD2; v_call: TRBV6-2/TRBV6-3; cdr3_aa: CASSQSGTSEYEQYF; cdr3_nt: TGTGCCAGCAGCCAATCCGGGACTAGCGAATACGAGCAGTACTTC
j_call: TRBJ1-5; clone_size: few; cdr3_length: 14; d_call: -; v_call: TRBV18; cdr3_aa: CASSPGHGGQPQHF; cdr3_nt: TGTGCCAGCTCACCCGGACATGGCGGTCAGCCCCAGCATTTT
j_call: TRBJ2-7; clone_size: once; cdr3_length: 13; d_call: TRBD1; v_call: TRBV6-2/TRBV6-3; cdr3_aa: CASSTGTGSSWHF; cdr3_nt: TGTGCCAGCAGCACCGGGACAGGATCCTCTTGGCACTTC
j_call: TRBJ1-2; clone_size: once; cdr3_length: 14; d_call: TRBD1; v_call: TRBV10-3; cdr3_aa: CAISEGQGNYGYTF; cdr3_nt: TGTGCCATCAGTGAAGGACAGGGTAACTATGGCTACACCTTC
j_call: TRBJ1-5; clone_size: -; cdr3_length: 23; d_call: TRBD1; v_call: TRBV6-4; cdr3_aa: CASSASGGQGPQGVMYSNQPQHF; cdr3_nt: TGTGCCAGCAGTGCCTCCGGGGGACAGGGGCCGCAGGGGGTTATGTATAGCAATCAGCCCCAGCATTTT